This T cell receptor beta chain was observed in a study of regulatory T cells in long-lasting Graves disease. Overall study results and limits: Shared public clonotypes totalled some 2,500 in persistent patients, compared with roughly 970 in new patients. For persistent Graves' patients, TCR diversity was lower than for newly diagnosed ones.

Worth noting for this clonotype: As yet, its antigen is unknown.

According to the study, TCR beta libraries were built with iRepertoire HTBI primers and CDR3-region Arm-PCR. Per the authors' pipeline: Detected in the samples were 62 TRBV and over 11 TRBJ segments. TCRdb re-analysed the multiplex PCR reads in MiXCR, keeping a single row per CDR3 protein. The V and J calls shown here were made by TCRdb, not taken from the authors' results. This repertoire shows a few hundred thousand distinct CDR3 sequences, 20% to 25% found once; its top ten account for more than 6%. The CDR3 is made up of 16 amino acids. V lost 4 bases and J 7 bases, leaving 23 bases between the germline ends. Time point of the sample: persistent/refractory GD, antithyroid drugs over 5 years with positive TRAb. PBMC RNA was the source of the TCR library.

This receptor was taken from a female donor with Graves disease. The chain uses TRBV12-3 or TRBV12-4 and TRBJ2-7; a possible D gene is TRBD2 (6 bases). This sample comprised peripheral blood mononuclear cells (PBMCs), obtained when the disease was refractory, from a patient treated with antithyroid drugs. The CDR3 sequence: CASSSNLGSVGREQYF. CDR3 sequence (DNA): TGTGCCAGCAGTTCAAACCTCGGGTCTGTGGGGAGGGAGCAGTACTTC.